The subject of this entry is one T cell receptor beta chain. Antigen: not known. It was cDNA, reverse transcribed from extracted RNA, that served as the sequencing template. Sequenced by immunoSEQ multiplex PCR; TCRdb stores in-frame clones only, minus some. The sample has approximately 61,000 clones; approximately 96% are singletons. The data stem from a study of CD8+ T cells in alopecia areata. Study results and limitations: Between patients, shared TCR sequences were less clear than in mice. This was possibly due in part to HLA diversity in the patient population.

The CDR3 has 13 amino acids. Germline V gives CDR1 LGHNA, CDR2 YSLEER. Between the trimmed V and J ends, which lost 0 bases and 3 bases, there was a span of 2 bases. The TCR originated in a human donor with alopecia areata. V gene TRBV4-3 combines with J gene TRBJ2-2; D gene ambiguous. The source material was CD8+ T cells sorted from blood, sampled at week 0. The CDR3 DNA reads as TGCGCCAGCAGCCAAGACCACACCGGGGAGCTGTTTTTT. Translating it yields CASSQDHTGELFF.